These T cell receptor beta chains were read from a single sample in a study of Ad26.COV2.S vaccination and SARS-CoV-2 variants. Produced via immunoSEQ multiplex PCR; TCRdb's table is partial and in-frame only. The sample has hundreds of thousands of clones; around 87% are singletons. Sequencing used peripheral blood, obtained in a trial of Ad26.COV2.S vaccine versus placebo. The source of these receptors is a person between 18 and 59 years old who received the Ad26.COV2.S COVID-19 vaccine or a placebo. Both conserved end residues are trimmed from each CDR3. A D gene is named only where the DNA matches it firmly.

v_gene	j_gene	d_gene	CDR3aa
TRBV4-2	TRBJ2-2	TRBD1	ASSQDRDRGSRLF
TRBV5-1	TRBJ2-2	TRBD1	ASTSLPGTGNTGELF
TRBV5-1	TRBJ2-7	NA	ASSLSRDMINQY
TRBV5-1	TRBJ1-6	NA	ASSPATGGGYSPLH
TRBV29-1	TRBJ2-3	NA	SVDFSSTDTQY
TRBV3-1/TRBV3-2	TRBJ2-1	TRBD2	ASSPFLERGVGGEQF
TRBV19	TRBJ1-1	NA	ASRSQINTEAF
TRBV10-2	TRBJ2-3	TRBD2	ASRLAGTDTQY
TRBV5-5	TRBJ2-5	NA	ASSQGGRGRETQY
TRBV5-1	TRBJ1-1	TRBD1	ASQQDRGNTEAF
TRBV5-8	TRBJ2-7	NA	ASSLLGPSYEQY
TRBV5-1	TRBJ1-4	TRBD1	ASSLVTGVGNEKLF
TRBV27	TRBJ2-3	TRBD2	ASSEIAGVRTDTQY
TRBV18	TRBJ1-1	NA	ASSPRRLDTEAF
TRBV19	TRBJ1-2	NA	ASSPWSGTYGYT
TRBV11-2	TRBJ2-7	TRBD1	ASSPRTGDRHSYEQY
TRBV2	TRBJ2-1	TRBD2	ASTIGAGGFDEQF
TRBV5-1	TRBJ1-6	NA	ASSLDKGRNSPLH
TRBV5-5	TRBJ1-1	NA	ASSGGMRTEAF
TRBV18	TRBJ1-1	NA	ASSPSGGTMNTEAF
TRBV3-1/TRBV3-2	TRBJ2-7	TRBD2	ASRRAGAWEQY
TRBV7-9	TRBJ1-3	NA	ASSLGGNTIY
TRBV4-3	TRBJ2-7	NA	ASSPGTGTYEQY
TRBV11-2	TRBJ1-1	NA	ASSLGRGAGRTNTEAF
TRBV4-1	TRBJ1-2	NA	ASSQVEAGHYGYT
TRBV5-8	TRBJ1-1	NA	ASSLRGILNTEAF
TRBV30	TRBJ1-2	TRBD1	AWRFRDRGSGYT
TRBV2	TRBJ1-6	TRBD1	ASSELGQGRDSPLH
TRBV11-2	TRBJ2-3	NA	ASSLGLDTQY
TRBV12-3/TRBV12-4	TRBJ1-2	NA	ASSFTSPSGYT
TRBV30	TRBJ1-1	NA	AWSDSRNAEAF
TRBV27	TRBJ1-2	NA	ASSHNEGYGYT
TRBV10-2	TRBJ1-1	TRBD1	ATSGQPNTEAF
TRBV30	TRBJ1-1	NA	AWSDLTTEAF
TRBV5-1	TRBJ2-3	TRBD2	ASSLGLADGTDTQY
TRBV6-5	TRBJ2-7	NA	ASSGGLPSYEQY
TRBV7-2	TRBJ2-7	NA	ASSLETTGSSYEQY
TRBV9	TRBJ2-1	NA	ASSANNEQF
TRBV4-3	TRBJ2-5	TRBD1	ASSQGGTGLETQY
TRBV2	TRBJ2-1	TRBD2	ASSLLAGGRDEQF
TRBV12-5	TRBJ1-1	TRBD1	ASGWGTANTEAF
TRBV6-5	TRBJ2-6	NA	ASTTGYSGANVLT
TRBV2	TRBJ1-1	TRBD1	ASSPGTGWGTEAF
TRBV19	TRBJ1-4	TRBD1	ASRTRTGVNEKLF
TRBV27	TRBJ2-3	NA	ASSPLGGSTQY